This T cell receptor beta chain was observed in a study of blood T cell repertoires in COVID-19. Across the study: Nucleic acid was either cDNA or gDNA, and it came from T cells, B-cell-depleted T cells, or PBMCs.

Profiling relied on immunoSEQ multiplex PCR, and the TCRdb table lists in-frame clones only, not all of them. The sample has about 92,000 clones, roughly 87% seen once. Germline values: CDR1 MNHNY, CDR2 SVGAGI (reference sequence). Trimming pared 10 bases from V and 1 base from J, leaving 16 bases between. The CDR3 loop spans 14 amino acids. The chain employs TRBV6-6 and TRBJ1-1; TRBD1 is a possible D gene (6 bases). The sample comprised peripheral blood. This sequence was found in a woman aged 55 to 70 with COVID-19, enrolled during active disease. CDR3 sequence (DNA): TGTGCCACAGTTACTTCAGGGGCGAACACTGAAGCTTTCTTT. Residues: CATVTSGANTEAFF.